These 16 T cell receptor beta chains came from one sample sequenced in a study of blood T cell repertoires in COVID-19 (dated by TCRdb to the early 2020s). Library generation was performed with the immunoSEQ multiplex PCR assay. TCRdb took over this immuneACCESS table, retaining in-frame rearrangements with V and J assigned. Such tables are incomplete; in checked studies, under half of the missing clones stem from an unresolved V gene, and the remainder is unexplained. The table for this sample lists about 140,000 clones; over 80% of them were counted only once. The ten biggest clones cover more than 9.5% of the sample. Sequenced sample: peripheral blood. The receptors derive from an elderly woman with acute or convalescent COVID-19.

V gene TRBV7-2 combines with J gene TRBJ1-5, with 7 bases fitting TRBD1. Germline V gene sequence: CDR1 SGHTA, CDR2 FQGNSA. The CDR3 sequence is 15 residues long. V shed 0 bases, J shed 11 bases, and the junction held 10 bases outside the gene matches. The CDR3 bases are TGTGCCAGCAGCTTAGCGCAGGGGGTGGGAGTAGCCCAGCATTTT. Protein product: CASSLAQGVGVAQHF.

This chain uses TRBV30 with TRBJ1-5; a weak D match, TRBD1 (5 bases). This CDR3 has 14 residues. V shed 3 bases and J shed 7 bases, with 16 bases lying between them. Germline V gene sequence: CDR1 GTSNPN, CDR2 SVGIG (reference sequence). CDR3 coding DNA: TGTGCCTGGAGCACGGGGGGAGGGGTCCAGCCCCAGCATTTT. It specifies CAWSTGGGVQPQHF.

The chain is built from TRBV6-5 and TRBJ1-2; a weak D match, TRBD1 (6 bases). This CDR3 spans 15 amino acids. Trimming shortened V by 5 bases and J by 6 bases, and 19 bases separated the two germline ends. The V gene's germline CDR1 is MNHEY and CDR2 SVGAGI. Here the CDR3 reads CASSHNRDLTHGYTF. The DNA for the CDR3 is TGTGCCAGCAGTCACAACAGGGACCTCACTCATGGCTACACCTTC.

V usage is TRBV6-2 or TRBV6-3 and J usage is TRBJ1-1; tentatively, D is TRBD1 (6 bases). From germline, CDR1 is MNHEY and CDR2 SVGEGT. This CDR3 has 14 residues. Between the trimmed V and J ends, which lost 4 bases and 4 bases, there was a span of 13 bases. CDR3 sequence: CASSSQRGGTEAFF. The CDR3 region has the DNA TGTGCCAGCAGTTCCCAAAGGGGGGGCACTGAAGCTTTCTTT.

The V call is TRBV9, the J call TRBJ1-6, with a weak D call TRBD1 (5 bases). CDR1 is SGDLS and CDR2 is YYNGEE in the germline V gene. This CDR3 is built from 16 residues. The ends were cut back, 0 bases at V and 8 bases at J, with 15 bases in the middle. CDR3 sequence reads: CASSVDPRGNDSPLHF. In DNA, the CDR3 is TGTGCCAGCAGCGTAGACCCCCGGGGGAACGATTCACCCCTCCACTTT.

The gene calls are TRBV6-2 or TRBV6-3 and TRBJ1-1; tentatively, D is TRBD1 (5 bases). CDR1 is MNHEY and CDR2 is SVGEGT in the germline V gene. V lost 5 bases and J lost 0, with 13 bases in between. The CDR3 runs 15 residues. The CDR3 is CASSRGGSLNTEAFF. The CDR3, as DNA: TGTGCCAGCAGTCGGGGGGGATCCCTGAACACTGAAGCTTTCTTT.

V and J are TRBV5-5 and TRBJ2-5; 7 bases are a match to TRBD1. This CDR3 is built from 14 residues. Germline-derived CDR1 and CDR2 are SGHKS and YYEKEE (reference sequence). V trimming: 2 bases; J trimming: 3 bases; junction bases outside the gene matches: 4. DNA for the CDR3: TGTGCCAGCAGCTTCGCCGGGACAGAAGAGACCCAGTACTTC. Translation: CASSFAGTEETQYF.

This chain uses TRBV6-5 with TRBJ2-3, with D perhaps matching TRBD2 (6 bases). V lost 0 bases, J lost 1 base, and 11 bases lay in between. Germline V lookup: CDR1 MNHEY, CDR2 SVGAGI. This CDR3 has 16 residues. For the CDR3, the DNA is TGTGCCAGCAGTTACTCGAACTGGGGGGGCACAGATACGCAGTATTTT. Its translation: CASSYSNWGGTDTQYF.

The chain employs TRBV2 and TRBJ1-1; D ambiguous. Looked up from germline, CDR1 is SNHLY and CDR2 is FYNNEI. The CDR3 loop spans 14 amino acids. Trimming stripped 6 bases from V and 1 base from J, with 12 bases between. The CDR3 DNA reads TGTGCCAGCAGCCCCCAGGCCGCGAACACTGAAGCTTTCTTT. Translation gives CASSPQAANTEAFF.

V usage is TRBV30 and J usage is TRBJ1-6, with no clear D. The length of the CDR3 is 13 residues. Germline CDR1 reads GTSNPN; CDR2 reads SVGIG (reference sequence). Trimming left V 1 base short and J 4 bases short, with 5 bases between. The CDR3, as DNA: TGTGCCTGGAGTGGCCAGTATAATTCACCCCTCCACTTT. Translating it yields CAWSGQYNSPLHF.

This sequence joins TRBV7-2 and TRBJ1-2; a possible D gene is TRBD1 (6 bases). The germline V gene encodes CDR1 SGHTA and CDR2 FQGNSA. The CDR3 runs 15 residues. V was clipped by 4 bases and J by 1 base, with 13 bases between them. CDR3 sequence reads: CASSWGQGFNYGYTF. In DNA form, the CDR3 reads TGTGCCAGCAGCTGGGGGCAGGGTTTTAACTATGGCTACACCTTC.

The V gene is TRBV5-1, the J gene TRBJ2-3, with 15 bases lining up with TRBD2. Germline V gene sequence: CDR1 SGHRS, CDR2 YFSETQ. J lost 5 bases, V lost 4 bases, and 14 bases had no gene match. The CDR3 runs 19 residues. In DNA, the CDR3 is TGCGCCAGCAGCCAAACCCGGACTAGCGGGGGGGTCTCGGGAGATACGCAGTATTTT. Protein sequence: CASSQTRTSGGVSGDTQYF.

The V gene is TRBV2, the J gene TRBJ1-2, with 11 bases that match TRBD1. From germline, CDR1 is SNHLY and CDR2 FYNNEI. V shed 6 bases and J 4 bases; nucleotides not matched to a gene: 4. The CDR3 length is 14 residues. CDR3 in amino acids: CASRRTGGPYGYTF. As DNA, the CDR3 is TGTGCCAGCAGGAGGACAGGGGGCCCCTATGGCTACACCTTC.

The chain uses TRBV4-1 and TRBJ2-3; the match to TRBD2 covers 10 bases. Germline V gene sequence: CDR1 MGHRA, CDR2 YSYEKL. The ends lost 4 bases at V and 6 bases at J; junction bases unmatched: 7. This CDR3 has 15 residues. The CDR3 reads CASSLLAGVGDTQYF. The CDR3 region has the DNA TGCGCCAGCAGCCTCCTAGCGGGGGTCGGCGATACGCAGTATTTT.

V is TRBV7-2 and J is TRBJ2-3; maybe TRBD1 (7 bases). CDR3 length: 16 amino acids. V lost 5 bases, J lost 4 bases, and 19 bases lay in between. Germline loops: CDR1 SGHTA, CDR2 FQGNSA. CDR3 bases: TGTGCCAGCAGCGAACAGGGGCCGGGGGCTTCAGATACGCAGTATTTT. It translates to CASSEQGPGASDTQYF.

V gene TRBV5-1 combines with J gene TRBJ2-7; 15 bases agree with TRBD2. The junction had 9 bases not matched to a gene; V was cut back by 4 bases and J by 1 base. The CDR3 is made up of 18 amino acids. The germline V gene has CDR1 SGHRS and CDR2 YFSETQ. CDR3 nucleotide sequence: TGCGCCAGCAGCGTGGGACTAGCGGGGGGCTTTGGATCCTACGAGCAGTACTTC. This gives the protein CASSVGLAGGFGSYEQYF.